This T cell receptor beta chain originates from a study of T cells in Graves' hyperthyroidism and ophthalmopathy. Study results and caveats: Most clonotypes that expanded in the thyroid above 0.001 also showed up in blood.

Researchers took RNA transcripts and amplified the TCR beta CDR3 regions from them. In the first-round RT-PCR of the TCR CDR3, the HTBI primer set was used. TCRdb reprocessed the multiplex PCR reads with MiXCR, giving one entry per CDR3 protein. The sample has approximately 600,000 distinct CDR3 sequences, approximately 14% seen once; the top ten hold under 7%. Germline V gives CDR1 SGHTA, CDR2 FQGNSA. This CDR3 has 16 amino acids. Trimming stripped 5 bases from V and 3 bases from J, with 17 bases between. This clonotype was observed many times. Its target is not known. Every diagnosis used clinical symptoms, serum thyroxine and TRAb, thyroid ultrasound and orbital computed tomography. Sampled blood dates from first hyperthyroidism diagnosis, and it precedes any ophthalmopathy symptoms. PBMCs came from 7.5 to 10 ml fresh peripheral blood.

This TCR was recovered from a woman aged 25 to 39 with Graves' hyperthyroidism that later progressed to Graves' ophthalmopathy. Sequencing was done on a sample of blood. The chain joins TRBV7-2 to TRBJ2-1; D may correspond to TRBD1 or TRBD2 (5 bases each). The CDR3 bases are TGTGCCAGCAGCCCCGAGGGCTATGGGGGCTACAATGAGCAGTTCTTC. It encodes CASSPEGYGGYNEQFF.